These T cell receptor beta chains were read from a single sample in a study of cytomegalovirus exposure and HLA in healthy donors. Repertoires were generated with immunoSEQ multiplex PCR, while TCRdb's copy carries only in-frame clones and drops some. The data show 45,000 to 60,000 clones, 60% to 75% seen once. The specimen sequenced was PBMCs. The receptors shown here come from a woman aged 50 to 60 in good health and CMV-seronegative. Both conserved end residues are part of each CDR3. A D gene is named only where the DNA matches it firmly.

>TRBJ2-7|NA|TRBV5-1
CASSLGSVPVQYF
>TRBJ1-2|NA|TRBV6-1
CASSEGQGPNGYTF
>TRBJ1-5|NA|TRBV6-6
CASSYGAPDQPQHF
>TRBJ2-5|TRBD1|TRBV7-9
CASSLAGQGARETQYF
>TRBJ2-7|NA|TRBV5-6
CASSLLEVPSYEQYF
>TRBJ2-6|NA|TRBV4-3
CASSLTQGTGANVLTF
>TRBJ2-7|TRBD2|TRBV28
CASSLGTSGLYEQYF
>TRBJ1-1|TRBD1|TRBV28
CASRPSDRGMAEAFF
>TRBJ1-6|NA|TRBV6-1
CASSEAGDRSPLHF
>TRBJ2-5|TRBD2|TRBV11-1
CASRSSGLAGRQETQYF
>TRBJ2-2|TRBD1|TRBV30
CAWSVRGRGELFF
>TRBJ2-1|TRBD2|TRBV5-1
CASSFRVAGGREQFF
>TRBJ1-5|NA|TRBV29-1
CSVRTGVGQPQHF
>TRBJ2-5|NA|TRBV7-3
CASSLMAAAQETQYF
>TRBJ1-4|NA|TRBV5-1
CASTPGRATNEKLFF
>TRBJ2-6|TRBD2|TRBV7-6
CASSLLASGGKTGANVLTF
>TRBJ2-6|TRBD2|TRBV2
CASVLAGGGGANVLTF
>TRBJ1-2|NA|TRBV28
CASSLGGQIGYTF
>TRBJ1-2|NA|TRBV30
CAWRAGKGGYTF
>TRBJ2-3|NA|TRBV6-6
CASSSSGSGADTQYF
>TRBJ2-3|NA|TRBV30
CAWSVRGDTQYF
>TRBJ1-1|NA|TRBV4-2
CASSQAEGDGTEAFF
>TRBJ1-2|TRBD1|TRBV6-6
CASSYEQGGKGYTF
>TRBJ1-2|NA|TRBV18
CASSPLGQPGYGYTF
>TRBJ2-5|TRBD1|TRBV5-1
CASSPRGPPETQYF
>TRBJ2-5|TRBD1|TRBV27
CASTRTGGSETQYF
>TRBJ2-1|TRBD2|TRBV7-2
CASSLVAGGGNEQFF
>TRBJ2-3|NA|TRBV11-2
CASSSRADTQYF
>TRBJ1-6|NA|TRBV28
CASKGREGYSPLHF
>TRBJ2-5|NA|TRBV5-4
CASSLGSQETQYF
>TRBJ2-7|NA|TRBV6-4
CASRETEGRVYEQYF
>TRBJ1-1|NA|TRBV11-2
CASSRGGEAFF
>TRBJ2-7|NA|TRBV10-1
CASSESTGFYEQYF
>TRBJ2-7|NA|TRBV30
CAWSRAYEQYF
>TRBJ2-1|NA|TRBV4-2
CASSTPVEVPNNEQFF
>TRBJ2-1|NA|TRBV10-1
CAGYREAHSYNEQFF
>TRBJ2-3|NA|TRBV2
CASRDAGMETQYF
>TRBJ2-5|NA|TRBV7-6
CASSLELAGTQYF
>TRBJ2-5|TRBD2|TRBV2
CASIGSGETQYF
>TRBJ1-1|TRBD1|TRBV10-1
CASSESTGAAFF
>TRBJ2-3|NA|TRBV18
CASSPNGARDTQYF
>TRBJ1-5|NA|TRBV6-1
CASSVTALSDDQHF
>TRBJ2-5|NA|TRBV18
CASSPPQQETQYF
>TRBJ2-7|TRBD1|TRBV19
CASSRRDRIREQYF
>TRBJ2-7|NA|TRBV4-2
CASSQERGTGQYF
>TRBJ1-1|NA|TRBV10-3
CAISGEERTEAFF
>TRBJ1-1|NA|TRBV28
CASSTGGRAFF
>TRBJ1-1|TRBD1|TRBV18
CASSPGQGETEAFF
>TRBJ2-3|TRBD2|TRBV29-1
CSVLGGSTDTQYF
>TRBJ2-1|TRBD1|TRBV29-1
CSTSPPGQDSYNEQFF
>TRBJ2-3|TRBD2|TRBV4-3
CASSQGAGGPIDTQYF
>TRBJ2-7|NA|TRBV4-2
CASSQLLNVRSYEQYF
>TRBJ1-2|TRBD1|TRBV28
CASSSPGQGAPDNYGYTF
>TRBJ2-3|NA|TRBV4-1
CASSQGDFSTDTQYF
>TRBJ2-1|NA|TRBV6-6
CASSPSSASYNEQFF
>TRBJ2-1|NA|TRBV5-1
CASSLVPLDSYNEQFF
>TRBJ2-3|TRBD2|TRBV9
CASSVVGSGGFTDTQYF
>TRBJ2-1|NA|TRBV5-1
CASSPGELMQFF
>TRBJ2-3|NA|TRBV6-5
CASKDSYTDTQYF
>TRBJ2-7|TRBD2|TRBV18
CASSPRRESYEQYF